The entry below describes one T cell receptor (beta chain). This entry comes from a study of blood T cell repertoires in COVID-19. Original handling: Reference gene primer amplification gave nucleated cell count estimates. Some clones are missing from TCRdb's copy, which holds only in-frame ones; the method was immunoSEQ multiplex PCR. The DNA was the basis for D and trimming; V, J and clone size are from that table. The table shows roughly 520,000 clones, with around 87% occurring only once. Germline lookup yields CDR1 SGHNT and CDR2 YYREEE (reference sequence). The ends lost 2 bases at V and 0 bases at J; junction bases unmatched: 4. The CDR3 spans 16 residues. Recovery among Cohort 3 donors was established by two negative PCRs, clearance, or symptom resolution.

This sequence joins TRBV5-4 and TRBJ2-3; TRBD2 agrees at 9 bases. Sample: PBMCs or T cells enriched from blood (not recorded which). The sequence came from a woman between 40 and 50 years old who had recovered from COVID-19. CDR3 DNA sequence: TGTGCCAGCAGCTTTAAACTAGCGGGTAGCACAGATACGCAGTATTTT. Its protein product is CASSFKLAGSTDTQYF. The whole variable domain, remainder taken from reference TRBV5-4 and TRBJ2-3, is ETGVTQSPTHLIKTRGQQVTLRCSSQSGHNTVSWYQQALGQGPQFIFQYYREEENGRGNFPPRFSGLQFPNYSSELNVNALELDDSALYLCASSFKLAGSTDTQYFGPGTRLTVL.